Listed here are 20 T cell receptor beta chains from one sample, sequenced in a study of long-term antiretroviral therapy in people with HIV. Runs used v3.0 of the immunoSEQ assay and were done at survey level. TCRdb's copy holds only in-frame clones and misses some; the assay was immunoSEQ multiplex PCR. The sample gives 25,000 to 35,000 clones, 90% to 95% of which show up once; about 3% is in the top ten. Sequencing used unsorted PBMCs, obtained more than 7.1 years after starting antiretroviral therapy. These receptors were taken from a man in his fifties or sixties with HIV.

V and J are TRBV7-6 and TRBJ2-2; D gene ambiguous. The CDR3 has 14 residues. Germline V lookup: CDR1 SGHVS, CDR2 FNYEAQ. With 5 bases removed from V and 3 bases from J, the gap between germline ends came to 10 bases. The CDR3 coding sequence is TGTGCCAGCAGCCAATACACCTACACCGGGGAGCTGTTTTTT. It is translated as CASSQYTYTGELFF.

This clone was observed once. The rearrangement joins TRBV28 to TRBJ1-5; D is uncertain. The CDR3 covers 12 residues. CDR1 and CDR2 from the germline V gene are MDHEN and SYDVKM. V gave up 5 bases and J gave up 3 bases, with 5 bases separating them. DNA for the CDR3: TGTGCCAGCAGTCCCCCCAATCAGCCCCAGCATTTT. Protein: CASSPPNQPQHF. The entire variable domain, with the rest obtained from reference TRBV28 and TRBJ1-5, is as follows: DVKVTQSSRYLVKRTGEKVFLECVQDMDHENMFWYRQDPGLGLRLIYFSYDVKMKEKGDIPEGYSVSREKKERFSLILESASTNQTSMYLCASSPPNQPQHFGDGTRLSIL.

The genes are TRBV27 and TRBJ2-7; maybe TRBD2 (6 bases). The V gene lost 3 bases and the J gene lost 3 bases, with 15 bases spanning the gap. CDR1 is MNHEY, CDR2 SMNVEV, per germline (reference sequence). The CDR3 covers 15 residues. The DNA of the CDR3 is TGTGCCAGCAGTTTGCGGGAAGGAGGGGACTACGAGCAGTACTTC. It specifies CASSLREGGDYEQYF.

This clone was observed a single time. This rearrangement joins TRBV11-2 to TRBJ1-1; D is ambiguous. Germline V gene data show CDR1 as SGHAT and CDR2 as FQNNGV. CDR3 length: 13 residues. V lost 6 bases and J lost 0, with 8 bases in between. CDR3 amino acids: CASSSGLNTEAFF. CDR3 DNA sequence: TGTGCCAGCAGTTCTGGTCTGAACACTGAAGCTTTCTTT.

J is TRBJ2-5 and V is TRBV5-6; tentatively, D is TRBD1 or TRBD2 (7 bases each). Germline loops: CDR1 SGHDT, CDR2 YYEEEE. With 1 base removed from V and 7 bases from J, the gap between germline ends came to 17 bases. The CDR3 is 15 residues long. CDR3 sequence reads: CASSLTGARGGTQYF. The CDR3 coding sequence is TGTGCCAGCAGCTTGACAGGGGCTCGCGGGGGGACCCAGTACTTC.

The rearrangement joins TRBV4-1 to TRBJ2-7, with TRBD2 matching 7 bases. Germline V lookup: CDR1 MGHRA, CDR2 YSYEKL. J lost 2 bases, V lost 4 bases, and 11 bases had no gene match. CDR3 size: 16 residues. CDR3 sequence (DNA): TGCGCCAGCAGCCCGGGACTACCCCCGGATACCTACGAGCAGTACTTC. This encodes CASSPGLPPDTYEQYF.

The V and J genes are TRBV10-3 and TRBJ2-6, with D perhaps given as TRBD1 or TRBD2 (5 bases each). V shed 6 bases and J shed 0 bases, with 12 bases lying between them. CDR1 is ENHRY and CDR2 is SYGVKD in the germline V gene. The CDR3 totals 16 residues. The CDR3 spells CAISPGRSSGANVLTF. CDR3 DNA sequence: TGTGCCATCAGCCCGGGACGGTCCTCTGGGGCCAACGTCCTGACTTTC.

The gene calls are TRBV18 and TRBJ1-5; a possible D gene is TRBD1 (5 bases). In germline, CDR1 is KGHSH, CDR2 LQKENI. V dropped 1 base and J dropped 2 bases, with 12 bases sitting between them. This CDR3 is built from 16 residues. The CDR3 nucleotides read TGTGCCAGCTCACCACTGGGACCTACGGGCAATCAGCCCCAGCATTTT. It specifies CASSPLGPTGNQPQHF.

In its sample, this clone was seen once. CDR3 DNA sequence: TGTGCCAGCAGCTTTGGACCGAAGTCCTATAGTGGCTACGAGCAGTACTTC. The encoded protein is CASSFGPKSYSGYEQYF. The chain couples TRBV7-8 to TRBJ2-7, with D hard to call. Trimming took off 3 bases at V and 3 bases at J, with 21 bases between the two ends. Germline V CDR1 and CDR2: SGHVS, FQNEAQ. The CDR3 runs to 17 residues. Combining the CDR3 with reference TRBV7-8 and TRBJ2-7 gives the whole variable domain GAGVSQSPRYKVAKRGQDVALRCDPISGHVSLFWYQQALGQGPEFLTYFQNEAQLDKSGLPSDRFFAERPEGSVSTLKIQRTQQEDSAVYLCASSFGPKSYSGYEQYFGPGTRLTVT.

This clone was observed a single time. V gene TRBV4-1 combines with J gene TRBJ2-7; D may be TRBD1 or TRBD2 (5 bases each). This CDR3 is built from 16 residues. The germline V and J ends were trimmed by 1 base and 4 bases, with 17 bases remaining between them. The germline V gene has CDR1 MGHRA and CDR2 YSYEKL. CDR3 amino acids: CASSQVPGTEVYEQYF. CDR3 coding DNA: TGCGCCAGCAGCCAAGTACCCGGGACGGAAGTTTACGAGCAGTACTTC.

CDR3 sequence: CASSQDRGPYEQYF. CDR3 in DNA: TGCGCCAGCAGCCAAGACAGGGGGCCCTACGAGCAGTACTTC. The chain combines TRBV4-3 with TRBJ2-7; 8 bases align to TRBD1. The CDR3 runs to 14 residues. J was trimmed by 2 bases and V by 0 bases; bases with no gene match: 0. Germline values: CDR1 LGHNA, CDR2 YSLEER.

This chain connects TRBV6-1 to TRBJ1-5; 8 nucleotides agree with TRBD1. CDR1 is MNHNS and CDR2 is SASEGT in the germline V gene. J lost 6 bases, V lost 2 bases, and 6 bases had no gene match. The CDR3 is made up of 15 amino acids. The CDR3 DNA sequence: TGTGCCAGCAGTGAATCCGGGACAGGAGGTCAGCCCCAGCATTTT. Its protein product is CASSESGTGGQPQHF.

The chain uses TRBV6-1 and TRBJ2-2; D is undetermined. The V end was cut by 5 bases, the J end by 0 bases, with 4 bases between. This CDR3 contains 13 residues. Germline V gives CDR1 MNHNS, CDR2 SASEGT. The CDR3 DNA reads as TGTGCCAGCAGTCCTCCGAACACCGGGGAGCTGTTTTTT. It translates to CASSPPNTGELFF.

J is TRBJ2-7 and V is TRBV6-6, with TRBD1 identical over 8 bases. The length of the CDR3 is 14 residues. Germline values: CDR1 MNHNY, CDR2 SVGAGI (reference sequence). V trimming: 6 bases; J trimming: 2 bases; junction bases outside the gene matches: 6. The CDR3 is CASRAGTGTYEQYF. The CDR3, as DNA: TGTGCCAGCAGGGCCGGGACAGGAACCTACGAGCAGTACTTC.

V and J are TRBV15 and TRBJ2-7; D possibly corresponds to TRBD1 (5 bases). The V end was cut by 0 bases, the J end by 4 bases, with 7 bases between. Germline-derived CDR1 and CDR2 are LNHNV and YYDKDF (reference sequence). The CDR3 has 13 amino acids. The CDR3 coding sequence is TGTGCCACCAGCAGAGACCGACAGTACGAGCAGTACTTC. Translating it yields CATSRDRQYEQYF.

This sequence joins TRBV6-5 and TRBJ2-5; 7 positions agree with TRBD1. J was trimmed by 5 bases and V by 3 bases; bases with no gene match: 6. The CDR3 runs 14 residues. Germline values: CDR1 MNHEY, CDR2 SVGAGI. CDR3 amino acids: CASSYYTGEETQYF. Written as DNA, the CDR3 is TGTGCCAGCAGTTATTACACAGGGGAGGAGACCCAGTACTTC.

The chain carries TRBV6-1 and TRBJ1-4, with D uncertain. Germline CDR1 reads MNHNS; CDR2 reads SASEGT. V dropped 5 bases and J dropped 5 bases, with 12 bases sitting between them. The CDR3 covers 14 residues. CDR3 in DNA: TGTGCCAGCAGTATCGACGGTACAAATGAAAAACTGTTTTTT. This codes for CASSIDGTNEKLFF.

J is TRBJ1-5 and V is TRBV7-9; the D gene is possibly TRBD1 (6 bases). The germline gives CDR1 SEHNR, CDR2 FQNEAQ (reference sequence). The V and J ends lost 5 bases and 5 bases respectively, with 13 bases between them. The CDR3 length is 14 residues. CDR3 coding DNA: TGTGCCAGCAGCATCTGGGAGGGGGATCAGCCCCAGCATTTT. Translation: CASSIWEGDQPQHF.

The chain uses TRBV14 and TRBJ2-3; D gene uncertain. V was pared by 2 bases and J by 2 bases, with 8 bases between. This CDR3 spans 14 amino acids. Germline CDR1 reads SGHDN; CDR2 reads FVKESK. The CDR3 DNA reads TGTGCCAGCAGCCAACTGGAACACACAGATACGCAGTATTTT. This encodes CASSQLEHTDTQYF.

The table lists this clone with a count of one. J is TRBJ2-3 and V is TRBV18; no clear D gene. Deletions cut 2 bases from V and 5 bases from J, with 8 bases between. The germline gives CDR1 KGHSH, CDR2 LQKENI. The length of the CDR3 is 13 residues. CDR3 sequence: CASSPGVEDTQYF. The CDR3 DNA sequence: TGTGCCAGCTCACCAGGGGTTGAAGATACGCAGTATTTT. Looking up the rest from reference TRBV18 and TRBJ2-3 gives the full variable domain: NAGVMQNPRHLVRRRGQEARLRCSPMKGHSHVYWYRQLPEEGLKFMVYLQKENIIDESGMPKERFSAEFPKEGPSILRIQQVVRGDSAAYFCASSPGVEDTQYFGPGTRLTVL.